This is a list of T cell receptor beta chains from one sample in a study of shared clonotypes between healthy human individuals. The protocol was immunoSEQ multiplex PCR, while the TCRdb copy is restricted to in-frame clones and leaves out a portion. This repertoire shows hundreds of thousands of clones, less than 85% found once; its top ten account for over 1.5%. Sequencing input: memory CD4+ T cells sorted from blood. The receptors derive from a woman in her thirties in good health. The CDR3 runs from the conserved cysteine through the conserved F or W.

CDR3aa,v_gene,j_gene,len
CASSLGSSRGTVTERYF,TRBV5-1,TRBJ2-7,17
CASSIQTRVKGPQHF,TRBV19,TRBJ1-5,15
CASSYGTPGTGELFF,TRBV6-5,TRBJ2-2,15
CASSPYPRPPTAAFF,TRBV23-1,TRBJ1-1,15
CASSIKQASNQPQHF,TRBV19,TRBJ1-5,15
CASSLITATYEQYF,TRBV11-2,TRBJ2-7,14
CASRVAGVSSNEQFF,TRBV5-1,TRBJ2-1,15
CASSALSLGYEQYF,TRBV27,TRBJ2-7,14
CASRLGLAGGNIQYF,TRBV27,TRBJ2-4,15
CASSLTSGSLGETQYF,TRBV7-9,TRBJ2-5,16
CASSVVSGGNTIYF,TRBV9,TRBJ1-3,14
CASSIDGQGNQPQHF,TRBV19,TRBJ1-5,15
CASSAPGALGTEAFF,TRBV19,TRBJ1-1,15
CASSLGQGSSPLHF,TRBV5-1,TRBJ1-6,14
CASSSGTHAKEQFF,TRBV5-1,TRBJ2-1,14
CAWTGSRTSPTNEQFF,TRBV30,TRBJ2-1,16